This T cell receptor beta chain emerged from a study of blood T cell repertoires in COVID-19. Study context: The samples span acute and convalescent COVID-19 from the United States, Italy and Spain. The analysed material was cDNA or gDNA that came from T cells, B-cell-depleted T cells, or PBMCs.

The CDR3 sequence is 16 residues long. Unmatched junction bases numbered 7, after V lost 3 bases and J lost 3 bases. CDR1 and CDR2 (germline): SGHTA, FQGNSA. In the authors' workflow: Amplification of reference gene primers provided the estimated nucleated cell counts. TCRdb keeps only in-frame clones here, not all; method: immunoSEQ multiplex PCR. V and J calls and clone size are those listed in that table; D and trimming were worked out from the DNA. This table has under 50,000 clones, around 82% appearing once. The clonotype was recovered from a man in his forties with acute or convalescent COVID-19. The V gene is TRBV7-2, the J gene TRBJ2-5; 10 bases are shared with TRBD2. The material sequenced was peripheral blood. The CDR3: CASSFNELAGKETQYF. The CDR3 region has the DNA TGTGCCAGCAGCTTTAACGAACTAGCGGGAAAAGAGACCCAGTACTTC.